This T cell receptor (beta chain) emerged from a study of T cell changes during pregnancy in multiple sclerosis. Sequencing used immunoSEQ multiplex PCR; TCRdb keeps in-frame clones, though not all of them. The data contain under 70,000 clones, 75% to 95% of them singletons. This CDR3 contains 15 residues. V was pared by 4 bases and J by 0 bases, with 10 bases between. Germline CDR1 reads SGHNT; CDR2 reads YYREEE (reference sequence). The material was CD4+ T cells from peripheral blood mononuclear cells, obtained after pregnancy. The TCR originated in a female donor in good health, enrolled as a control in a pregnancy study. This chain links TRBV5-4 with TRBJ1-4; D is unresolved. CDR3 protein: CASSPGSSTNEKLFF. The DNA for the CDR3 is TGTGCCAGCAGCCCCGGGAGTTCAACTAATGAAAAACTGTTTTTT.